The 15 T cell receptor beta chains given below trace back to one sample, sequenced in a study of beta chain features in type 1 diabetes. Every isolated RNA sample was fully reverse transcribed, so sequencing captured expressed TCRB transcripts. The data were produced by immunoSEQ multiplex PCR, yet TCRdb's version contains in-frame clones alone and is incomplete. The sample contains hundreds of thousands of clones, around 15% of which appear only once. The sequenced material came from naive CD4+ T cells from blood. These receptors all stem from a man aged 18 to 30 in good health.

The rearrangement joins TRBV19 to TRBJ1-5; weak D call: TRBD1 (5 bases). The CDR3 is 14 residues long. The V end was cut by 6 bases, the J end by 4 bases, with 13 bases between. CDR1 and CDR2 (germline): LNHDA, SQIVND (reference sequence). The CDR3 protein is CASSGTVPNQPQHF. The CDR3 DNA follows: TGTGCCAGTAGCGGGACTGTGCCGAATCAGCCCCAGCATTTT.

The J gene is TRBJ1-3, the V gene TRBV7-6; possibly TRBD1 for D (5 bases). V was trimmed by 5 bases and J by 4 bases, leaving 18 bases between them. The germline V gene has CDR1 SGHVS and CDR2 FNYEAQ. This CDR3 has 16 amino acids. The CDR3 DNA sequence: TGTGCCAGCAGCCGTGCACGTGGGACGGTCGGAAACACCATATATTTT. Its translation: CASSRARGTVGNTIYF.

This chain's CDR3 is CASSMAGLGAFF. Written as DNA, the CDR3 is TGCGCCAGCAGCATGGCGGGGTTGGGAGCTTTCTTT. J is TRBJ1-1 and V is TRBV5-1; D remains unclear. The CDR3 has 12 amino acids. V shed 4 bases and J shed 10 bases, with 14 bases lying between them. Germline CDR1 and CDR2: SGHRS and YFSETQ.

The chain combines TRBV19 with TRBJ1-2; D is perhaps TRBD1 (6 bases). With 3 bases removed from V and 4 bases from J, the gap between germline ends came to 18 bases. The CDR3 length is 16 residues. Germline CDR1 and CDR2: LNHDA and SQIVND (reference sequence). The CDR3 loop reads CASSIEQGRFLYGYTF. CDR3 bases: TGTGCCAGTAGTATCGAACAGGGAAGGTTTCTCTATGGCTACACCTTC. Drawing the rest from reference TRBV19 and TRBJ1-2, the complete variable domain is DGGITQSPKYLFRKEGQNVTLSCEQNLNHDAMYWYRQDPGQGLRLIYYSQIVNDFQKGDIAEGYSVSREKKESFPLTVTSAQKNPTAFYLCASSIEQGRFLYGYTFGSGTRLTVV.

The chain joins TRBV4-1 to TRBJ2-6, with D maybe TRBD1 (5 bases). The CDR3 totals 19 residues. Deletions cut 3 bases from V and 0 bases from J, with 18 bases between. CDR1 is MGHRA, CDR2 YSYEKL, per germline. The DNA for the CDR3 is TGCGCCAGCAGCCAGCTGGACACAAAGAAGGGCTCTGGGGCCAACGTCCTGACTTTC. Translating gives CASSQLDTKKGSGANVLTF.

This chain connects TRBV5-6 to TRBJ1-2, with a weak D call TRBD1 (6 bases). Trimming took 4 bases from V and 4 from J, leaving 11 bases between them. This CDR3 has 13 amino acids. Germline-derived CDR1 and CDR2 are SGHDT and YYEEEE. The CDR3 coding sequence is TGTGCCAGCAGCAGGGACACCCTCTATGGCTACACCTTC. As protein: CASSRDTLYGYTF.

This clone was seen a handful of times. This chain joins TRBV14 and TRBJ2-5; tentative D call: TRBD1 (6 bases). The germline V gene has CDR1 SGHDN and CDR2 FVKESK. The CDR3 totals 15 residues. V lost 5 bases to trimming and J lost 4 bases, with 17 bases between them. The CDR3 loop is CASSNQARGLETQYF. CDR3 nucleotides: TGTGCCAGCAGCAACCAAGCCAGGGGATTAGAGACCCAGTACTTC.

V usage is TRBV19 and J usage is TRBJ1-1; D gene unclear. There are 14 residues in the CDR3. Trimming stripped 5 bases from V and 10 bases from J, with 20 bases between. Looked up from germline, CDR1 is LNHDA and CDR2 is SQIVND (reference sequence). The CDR3 sequence is CASSFSALKNGAFF. The CDR3 coding sequence is TGTGCCAGTAGTTTCTCGGCCCTGAAAAATGGAGCTTTCTTT.

The chain recombines TRBV30 with TRBJ2-5; weak D call: TRBD2 (7 bases). CDR3 length: 13 amino acids. Trimming cost V 2 bases and J 4 bases, with 11 bases left between them. Germline loops: CDR1 GTSNPN, CDR2 SVGIG (reference sequence). CDR3 residues: CAWSQGGGETQYF. CDR3 nucleotides: TGTGCCTGGAGTCAAGGGGGGGGAGAGACCCAGTACTTC. The full variable domain, with the rest looked up from reference TRBV30 and TRBJ2-5, is SQTIHQWPATLVQPVGSPLSLECTVEGTSNPNLYWYRQAAGRGLQLLFYSVGIGQISSEVPQNLSASRPQDRQFILSSKKLLLSDSGFYLCAWSQGGGETQYFGPGTRLLVL.

The chain links TRBV9 to TRBJ1-4; TRBD1 aligns across 9 bases. The CDR3 has 19 amino acids. J gave up 0 bases and V 2 bases, and 11 bases lay outside the gene matches. The germline CDR1 and CDR2 sequences are SGDLS and YYNGEE. The CDR3 here is CASSVGRGTGFTTNEKLFF. In DNA form, the CDR3 reads TGTGCCAGCAGCGTTGGGCGCGGGACAGGGTTCACAACTAATGAAAAACTGTTTTTT.

This chain joins TRBV28 and TRBJ1-6; tentatively, D is TRBD1 (6 bases). The ends were cut back, 6 bases at V and 3 bases at J, with 12 bases in the middle. This CDR3 has 15 amino acids. Germline CDR1 MDHEN, CDR2 SYDVKM. The CDR3 DNA reads TGTGCCAGCAGACCAGAACAGGGCTATAATTCACCCCTCCACTTT. It codes for CASRPEQGYNSPLHF.

This sequence joins TRBV7-9 and TRBJ2-7; 12 nucleotides match TRBD2. The CDR3 totals 15 residues. Trimming at V came to 1 base and at J to 7 bases, leaving 5 bases not matched to a gene. The germline V gene has CDR1 SEHNR and CDR2 FQNEAQ (reference sequence). The DNA for the CDR3 is TGTGCCAGCAGCTTAGGACTAGCGGGGGCAGGGGAGCAGTACTTC. Translation gives CASSLGLAGAGEQYF.

This clone was detected a few times. V and J are TRBV6-6 and TRBJ2-5; a weak D match, TRBD1 (6 bases). Germline V CDR1 and CDR2: MNHNY, SVGAGI (reference sequence). The V gene lost 5 bases and the J gene lost 5 bases, with 15 bases spanning the gap. CDR3 length: 14 residues. This CDR3 reads CASSRTALAETQYF. DNA of the CDR3: TGTGCCAGCAGTCGGACAGCGCTCGCTGAGACCCAGTACTTC.

This clone was seen a handful of times. The chain combines TRBV7-7 with TRBJ2-2; 10 nucleotides align to TRBD1. With V trimmed by 1 base and J by 5 bases, 4 bases remained unmatched. This CDR3 is 16 amino acids long. Looked up from germline, CDR1 is SSHAT and CDR2 is FNYEAQ (reference sequence). The CDR3 DNA follows: TGTGCCAGCAGCTTAGGGGACAGGGGTAATACCGGGGAGCTGTTTTTT. Its protein product is CASSLGDRGNTGELFF.

This clone has just a few counts. The rearrangement links TRBV7-3 to TRBJ2-6; TRBD2 matches at 7 bases. The CDR3 has 18 residues. V lost 5 bases, J lost 1 base, and 11 bases stayed unmatched. Germline lookup yields CDR1 SGHTA and CDR2 FQGTGA. CDR3 bases: TGTGCCAGCAGCAACACGGGCGGGAGCTCATCTGGGGCCAACGTCCTGACTTTC. Its translation is CASSNTGGSSSGANVLTF.